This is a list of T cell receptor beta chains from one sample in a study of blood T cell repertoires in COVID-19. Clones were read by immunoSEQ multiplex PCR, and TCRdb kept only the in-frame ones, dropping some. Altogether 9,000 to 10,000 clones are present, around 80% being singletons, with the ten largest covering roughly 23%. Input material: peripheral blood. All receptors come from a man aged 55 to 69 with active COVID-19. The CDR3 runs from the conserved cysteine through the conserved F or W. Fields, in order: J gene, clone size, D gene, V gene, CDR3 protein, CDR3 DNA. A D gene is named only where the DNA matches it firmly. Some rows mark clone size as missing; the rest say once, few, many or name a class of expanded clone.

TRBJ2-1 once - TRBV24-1 CATSELAGRQFF TGTGCCACCAGTGAACTAGCCGGACGGCAGTTCTTC
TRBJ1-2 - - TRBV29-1 CSVRGYRETLGYTF TGCAGCGTGAGGGGATACAGGGAGACGTTAGGCTACACCTTC
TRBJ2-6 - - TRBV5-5 CASSLGRSGANVLTF TGTGCCAGCAGCTTGGGTCGCTCTGGGGCCAACGTCCTGACTTTC
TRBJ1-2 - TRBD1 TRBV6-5 CASSYGRTGGNYGYTF TGTGCCAGCAGTTACGGTCGGACAGGGGGTAACTATGGCTACACCTTC
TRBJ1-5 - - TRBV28 CASVQQISNQPQHF TGTGCCAGCGTACAACAGATCAGCAATCAGCCCCAGCATTTT
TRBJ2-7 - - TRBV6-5 CASSSPGRTLYEQYF TGTGCCAGCAGTTCCCCAGGGCGAACCCTATACGAGCAGTACTTC
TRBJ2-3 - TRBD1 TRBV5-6 CASSLLGTGLGDTQYF TGTGCCAGCAGCTTGTTGGGGACAGGGCTTGGGGATACGCAGTATTTT
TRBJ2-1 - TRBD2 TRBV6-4 CASSDGTSGSDEQFF TGTGCCAGCAGTGACGGGACTAGCGGGAGCGATGAGCAGTTCTTC
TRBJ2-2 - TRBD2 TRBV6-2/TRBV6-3 CASSYSGRANTGELFF TGTGCCAGCAGTTACAGCGGGAGGGCGAACACCGGGGAGCTGTTTTTT
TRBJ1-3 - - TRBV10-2 CASSDPGTYGNTIYF TGCGCCAGCAGTGATCCCGGGACATATGGAAACACCATATATTTT
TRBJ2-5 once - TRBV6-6 CASRLLETQYF TGTGCCAGCAGACTACTTGAGACCCAGTACTTC
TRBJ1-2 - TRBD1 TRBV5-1 CASRTLQGAGGYTF TGCGCCAGCAGGACCTTACAGGGGGCGGGCGGCTACACCTTC
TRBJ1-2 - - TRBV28 CASSPGALGGYTF TGTGCCAGCAGTCCAGGGGCTCTGGGCGGCTACACCTTC
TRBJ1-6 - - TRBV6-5 CASSYEGPLSYSPLHF TGTGCCAGCAGTTACGAGGGTCCCCTTTCTTATTCACCCCTCCACTTT
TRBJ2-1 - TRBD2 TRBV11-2 CASSQSGGELNEQFF TGTGCCAGCAGCCAAAGCGGGGGGGAGTTGAATGAGCAGTTCTTC
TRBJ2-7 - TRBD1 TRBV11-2 CASSLQGGRTYEQYF TGTGCCAGCAGCCTCCAAGGGGGCCGTACCTACGAGCAGTACTTC
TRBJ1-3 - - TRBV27 CASSMTGSGNTIYF TGTGCCAGCAGTATGACAGGCTCTGGAAACACCATATATTTT
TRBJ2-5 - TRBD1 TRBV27 CASSLTGDGETQYF TGTGCCAGCAGTTTGACAGGGGATGGAGAGACCCAGTACTTC
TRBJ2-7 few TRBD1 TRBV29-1 CSVGTGLGTYEQYF TGCAGCGTTGGGACAGGCCTTGGGACCTACGAGCAGTACTTC
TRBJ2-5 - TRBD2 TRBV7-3 CASSLGGRDQETQYF TGTGCCAGCAGCTTAGGGGGGAGGGACCAAGAGACCCAGTACTTC
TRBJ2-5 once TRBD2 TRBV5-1 CASSFGGAGETQYF TGCGCCAGCAGCTTCGGGGGGGCTGGGGAGACCCAGTACTTC
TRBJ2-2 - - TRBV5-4 CASSLEAGAGELFF TGTGCCAGCAGCTTGGAGGCAGGGGCCGGGGAGCTGTTTTTT
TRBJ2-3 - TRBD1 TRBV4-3 CASSQGRQGSDTQYF TGCGCCAGCAGCCAAGGGAGACAGGGCTCAGATACGCAGTATTTT
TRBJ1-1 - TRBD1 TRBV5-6 CASSLGTDRAKNTEAFF TGTGCCAGCAGCTTGGGGACAGACAGGGCCAAGAACACTGAAGCTTTCTTT
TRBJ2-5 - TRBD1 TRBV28 CASSSPTGQVETQYF TGTGCCAGCAGTTCTCCGACAGGGCAAGTGGAGACCCAGTACTTC
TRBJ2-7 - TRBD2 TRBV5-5 CASSPGLAGLSYEQYF TGTGCCAGCAGCCCCGGACTAGCGGGGTTATCCTACGAGCAGTACTTC
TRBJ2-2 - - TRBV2 CASSDGAVAPGELFF TGTGCCAGCAGTGACGGAGCGGTAGCCCCCGGGGAGCTGTTTTTT
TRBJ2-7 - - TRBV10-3 CAISAKQGGEQYF TGTGCCATCAGTGCTAAACAGGGAGGGGAGCAGTACTTC
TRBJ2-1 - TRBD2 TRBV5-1 CASSLQLAEYNEQFF TGCGCCAGCAGCTTGCAACTAGCGGAGTACAATGAGCAGTTCTTC
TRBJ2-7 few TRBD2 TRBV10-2 CASSEGLAGYEQYF TGCGCCAGCAGTGAGGGGCTAGCGGGCTACGAGCAGTACTTC
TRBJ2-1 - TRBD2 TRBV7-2 CASSWTSGEAYNEQFF TGTGCCAGCAGCTGGACTAGCGGGGAAGCGTACAATGAGCAGTTCTTC
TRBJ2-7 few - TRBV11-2 CASRKDGNEQYF TGTGCCAGCAGGAAGGACGGGAACGAGCAGTACTTC
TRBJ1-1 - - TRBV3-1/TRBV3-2 CASSMLQGVGEAFF TGTGCCAGCAGCATGCTCCAGGGTGTGGGTGAAGCTTTCTTT